The present entry profiles one T cell receptor (beta chain) with its context. The CDR3 totals 17 residues. After removal of 4 bases from V and 0 bases from J, the junction contained 5 bases not matched to a gene. In germline, CDR1 is LNHDA, CDR2 SQIVND (reference sequence). The source of the sample is a study of blood T cell repertoires in COVID-19. About the research overall: The analysed material was cDNA or gDNA that came from T cells, B-cell-depleted T cells, or PBMCs.

Sequenced by immunoSEQ multiplex PCR; TCRdb stores in-frame clones only, minus some. The data show some 220,000 clones, around 84% seen once. The sample taken for sequencing was peripheral blood. The V and J genes are TRBV19 and TRBJ2-6, with 8 bases identical to TRBD2. The TCR sequence derives from a man aged 45-65 years with active or convalescent COVID-19. The CDR3 DNA sequence: TGTGCCAGTAGTAAGACTAGCGTTCCCTCTGGGGCCAACGTCCTGACTTTC. Protein sequence: CASSKTSVPSGANVLTF.